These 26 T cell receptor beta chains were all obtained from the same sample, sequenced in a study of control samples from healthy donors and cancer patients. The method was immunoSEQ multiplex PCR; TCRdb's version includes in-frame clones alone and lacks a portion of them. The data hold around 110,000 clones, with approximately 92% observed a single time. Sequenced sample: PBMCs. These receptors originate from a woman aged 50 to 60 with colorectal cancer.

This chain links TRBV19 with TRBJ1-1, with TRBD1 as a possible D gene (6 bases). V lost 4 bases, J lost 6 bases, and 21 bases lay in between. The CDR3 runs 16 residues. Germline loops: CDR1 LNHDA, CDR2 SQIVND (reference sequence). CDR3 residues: CASSTLLTGISSEAFF. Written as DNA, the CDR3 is TGTGCCAGTAGTACTTTGCTTACAGGGATTTCCTCTGAAGCTTTCTTT.

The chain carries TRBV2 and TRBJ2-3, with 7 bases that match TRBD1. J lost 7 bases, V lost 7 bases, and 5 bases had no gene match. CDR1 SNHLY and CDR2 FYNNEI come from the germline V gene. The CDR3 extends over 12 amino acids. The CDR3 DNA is TGTGCCAGCACTAGACAGGGACATACGCAGTATTTT. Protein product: CASTRQGHTQYF.

In nucleotides, the CDR3 is TGTGCCAGCAGCGTAGTAGGGATCCATGAGCAGTTCTTC. Amino acid sequence: CASSVVGIHEQFF. The chain combines TRBV9 with TRBJ2-1, with no clear D. The CDR3 consists of 13 residues. V was shortened by 0 bases and J by 8 bases, with 9 bases between the two germline ends. Germline assignment: CDR1 SGDLS and CDR2 YYNGEE.

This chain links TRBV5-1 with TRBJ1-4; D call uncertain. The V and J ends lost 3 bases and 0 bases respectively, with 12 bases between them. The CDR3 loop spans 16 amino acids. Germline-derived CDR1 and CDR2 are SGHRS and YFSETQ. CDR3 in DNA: TGCGCCAGCAGCTGGGTTCCGCCCGCAACTAATGAAAAACTGTTTTTT. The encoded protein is CASSWVPPATNEKLFF.

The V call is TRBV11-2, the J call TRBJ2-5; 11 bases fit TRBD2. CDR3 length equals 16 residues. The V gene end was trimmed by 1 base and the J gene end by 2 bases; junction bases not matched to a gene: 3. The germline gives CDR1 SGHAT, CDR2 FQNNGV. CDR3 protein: CASSLASGGSQETQYF. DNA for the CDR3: TGTGCCAGCAGCTTAGCTAGCGGGGGGAGTCAAGAGACCCAGTACTTC.

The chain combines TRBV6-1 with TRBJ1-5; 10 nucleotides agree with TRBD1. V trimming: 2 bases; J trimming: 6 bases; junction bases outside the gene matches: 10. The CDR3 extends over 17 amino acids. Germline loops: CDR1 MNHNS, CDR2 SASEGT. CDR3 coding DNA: TGTGCCAGCAGTGAAACAGACAAGACAGGGGGCGGTCAGCCCCAGCATTTT. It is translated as CASSETDKTGGGQPQHF.

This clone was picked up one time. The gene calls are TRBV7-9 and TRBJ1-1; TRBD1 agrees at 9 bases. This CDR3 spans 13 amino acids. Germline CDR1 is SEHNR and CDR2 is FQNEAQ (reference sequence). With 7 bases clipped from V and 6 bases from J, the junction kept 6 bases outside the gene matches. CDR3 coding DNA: TGTGCCAGCACCGGAACAGGGGGCTCTGAAGCTTTCTTT. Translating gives CASTGTGGSEAFF.

The CDR3 sequence is CATLDRGTPYEQYF. The CDR3 region has the DNA TGTGCCACCCTGGACAGGGGGACACCCTACGAGCAGTACTTC. The chain combines TRBV28 with TRBJ2-7, with 10 nucleotides matching TRBD1. The V gene end was trimmed by 10 bases and the J gene end by 2 bases; junction bases not matched to a gene: 8. The CDR3 runs to 14 residues. Germline CDR1 is MDHEN and CDR2 is SYDVKM. The full variable domain, its missing parts supplied by reference TRBV28 and TRBJ2-7, is DVKVTQSSRYLVKRTGEKVFLECVQDMDHENMFWYRQDPGLGLRLIYFSYDVKMKEKGDIPEGYSVSREKKERFSLILESASTNQTSMYLCATLDRGTPYEQYFGPGTRLTVT.

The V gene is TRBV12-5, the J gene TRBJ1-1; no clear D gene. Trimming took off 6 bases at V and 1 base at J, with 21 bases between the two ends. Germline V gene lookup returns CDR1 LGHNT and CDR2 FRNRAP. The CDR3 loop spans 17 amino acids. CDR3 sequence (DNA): TGTGCTAGTGGCCCCCCAATAGTATTTGCTGGGAACACTGAAGCTTTCTTT. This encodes CASGPPIVFAGNTEAFF.

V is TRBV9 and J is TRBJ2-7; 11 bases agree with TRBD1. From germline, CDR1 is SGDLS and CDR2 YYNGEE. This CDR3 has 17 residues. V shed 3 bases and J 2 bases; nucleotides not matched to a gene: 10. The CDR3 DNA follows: TGTGCCAGCAGCGCCCGACCGTTGGGACAGGGGGCCTACGAGCAGTACTTC. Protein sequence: CASSARPLGQGAYEQYF.

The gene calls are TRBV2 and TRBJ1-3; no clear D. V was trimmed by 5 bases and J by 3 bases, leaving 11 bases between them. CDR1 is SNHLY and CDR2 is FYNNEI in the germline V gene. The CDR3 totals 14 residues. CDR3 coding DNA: TGTGCCAGCAGTACCCACGGGGTTGGAAACACCATATATTTT. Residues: CASSTHGVGNTIYF. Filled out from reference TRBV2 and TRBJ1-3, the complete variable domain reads EPEVTQTPSHQVTQMGQEVILRCVPISNHLYFYWYRQILGQKVEFLVSFYNNEISEKSEIFDDQFSVERPDGSNFTLKIRSTKLEDSAMYFCASSTHGVGNTIYFGEGSWLTVV.

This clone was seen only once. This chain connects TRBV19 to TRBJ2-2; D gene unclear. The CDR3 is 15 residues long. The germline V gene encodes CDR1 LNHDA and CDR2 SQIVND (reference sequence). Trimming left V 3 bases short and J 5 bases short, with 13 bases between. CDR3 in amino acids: CASSMLGRATGELFF. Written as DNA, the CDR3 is TGTGCCAGTAGTATGTTAGGCCGGGCTACCGGGGAGCTGTTTTTT.

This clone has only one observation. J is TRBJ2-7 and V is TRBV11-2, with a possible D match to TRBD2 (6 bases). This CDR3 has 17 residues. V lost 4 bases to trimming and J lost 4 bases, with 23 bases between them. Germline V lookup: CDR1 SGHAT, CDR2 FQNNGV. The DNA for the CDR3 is TGTGCCAGCAGCTCCCCCACGGTCTGGCGGGACCGGTACGAGCAGTACTTC. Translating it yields CASSSPTVWRDRYEQYF.

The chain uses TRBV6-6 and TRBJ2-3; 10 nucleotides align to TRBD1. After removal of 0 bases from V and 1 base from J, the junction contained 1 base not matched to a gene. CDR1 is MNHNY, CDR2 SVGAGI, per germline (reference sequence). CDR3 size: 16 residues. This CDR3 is CASSYSGTGGTDTQYF. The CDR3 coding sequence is TGTGCCAGCAGTTACTCTGGGACAGGGGGCACAGATACGCAGTATTTT.

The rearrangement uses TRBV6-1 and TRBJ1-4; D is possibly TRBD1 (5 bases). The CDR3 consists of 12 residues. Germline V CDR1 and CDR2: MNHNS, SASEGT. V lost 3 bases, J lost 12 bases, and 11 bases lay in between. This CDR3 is CASSDGDVELFF. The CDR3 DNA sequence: TGTGCCAGCAGTGACGGGGACGTAGAACTGTTTTTT.

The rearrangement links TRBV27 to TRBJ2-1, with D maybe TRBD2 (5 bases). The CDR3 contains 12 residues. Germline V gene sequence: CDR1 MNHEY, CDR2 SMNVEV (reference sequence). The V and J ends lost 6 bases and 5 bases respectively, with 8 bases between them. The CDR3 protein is CASREGNNEQFF. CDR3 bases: TGTGCCAGCAGAGAGGGTAACAATGAGCAGTTCTTC.

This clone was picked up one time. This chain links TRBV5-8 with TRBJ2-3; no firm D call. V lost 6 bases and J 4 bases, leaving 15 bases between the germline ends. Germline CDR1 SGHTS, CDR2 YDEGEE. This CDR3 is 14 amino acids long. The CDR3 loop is CASKDLTWADTQYF. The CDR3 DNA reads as TGTGCCAGCAAGGACCTCACCTGGGCAGATACGCAGTATTTT.

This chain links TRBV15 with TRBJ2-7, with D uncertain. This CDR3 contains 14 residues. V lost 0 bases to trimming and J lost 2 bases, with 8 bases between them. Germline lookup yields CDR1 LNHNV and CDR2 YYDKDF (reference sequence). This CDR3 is CATSREGITYEQYF. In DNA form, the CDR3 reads TGTGCCACCAGCAGAGAAGGGATTACCTACGAGCAGTACTTC.

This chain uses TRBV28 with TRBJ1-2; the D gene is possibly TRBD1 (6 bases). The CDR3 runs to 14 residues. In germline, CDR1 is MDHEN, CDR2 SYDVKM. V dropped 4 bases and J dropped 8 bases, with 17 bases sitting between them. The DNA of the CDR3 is TGTGCCAGCAGTTCCGGTTATAAGGGGGGCGGCTACACCTTC. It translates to CASSSGYKGGGYTF.

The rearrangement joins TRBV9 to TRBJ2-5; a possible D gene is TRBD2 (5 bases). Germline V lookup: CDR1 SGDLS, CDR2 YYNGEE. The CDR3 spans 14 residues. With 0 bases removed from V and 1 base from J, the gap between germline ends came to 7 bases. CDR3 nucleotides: TGTGCCAGCAGCGTAGGCCTAGCCCAAGAGACCCAGTACTTC. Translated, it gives CASSVGLAQETQYF.

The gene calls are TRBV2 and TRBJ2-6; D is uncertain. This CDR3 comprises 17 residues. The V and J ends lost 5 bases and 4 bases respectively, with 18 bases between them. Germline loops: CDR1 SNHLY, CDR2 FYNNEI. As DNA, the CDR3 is TGTGCCAGCAGTCGAAGCCCACTTTGGGCCGGGGCCAACGTCCTGACTTTC. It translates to CASSRSPLWAGANVLTF. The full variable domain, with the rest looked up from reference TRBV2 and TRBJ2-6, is EPEVTQTPSHQVTQMGQEVILRCVPISNHLYFYWYRQILGQKVEFLVSFYNNEISEKSEIFDDQFSVERPDGSNFTLKIRSTKLEDSAMYFCASSRSPLWAGANVLTFGAGSRLTVL.

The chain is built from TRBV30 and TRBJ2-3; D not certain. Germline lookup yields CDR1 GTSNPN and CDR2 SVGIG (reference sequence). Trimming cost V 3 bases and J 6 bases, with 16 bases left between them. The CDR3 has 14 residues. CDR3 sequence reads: CAWSEKKFGDTQYF. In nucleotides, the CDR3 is TGTGCCTGGAGCGAGAAGAAATTTGGGGATACGCAGTATTTT. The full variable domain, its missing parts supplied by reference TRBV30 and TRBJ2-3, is SQTIHQWPATLVQPVGSPLSLECTVEGTSNPNLYWYRQAAGRGLQLLFYSVGIGQISSEVPQNLSASRPQDRQFILSSKKLLLSDSGFYLCAWSEKKFGDTQYFGPGTRLTVL.

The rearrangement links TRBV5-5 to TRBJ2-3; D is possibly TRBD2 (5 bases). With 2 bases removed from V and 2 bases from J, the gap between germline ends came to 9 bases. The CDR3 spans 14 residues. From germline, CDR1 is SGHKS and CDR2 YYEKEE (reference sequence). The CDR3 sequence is CASSFGADTDTQYF. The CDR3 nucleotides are TGTGCCAGCAGCTTTGGAGCGGACACAGATACGCAGTATTTT.

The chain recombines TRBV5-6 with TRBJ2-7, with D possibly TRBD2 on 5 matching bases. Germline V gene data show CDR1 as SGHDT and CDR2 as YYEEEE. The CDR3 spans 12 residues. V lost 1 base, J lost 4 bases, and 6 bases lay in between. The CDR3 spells CASSLTGYEQYF. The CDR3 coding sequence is TGTGCCAGCAGCTTGACGGGGTACGAGCAGTACTTC.

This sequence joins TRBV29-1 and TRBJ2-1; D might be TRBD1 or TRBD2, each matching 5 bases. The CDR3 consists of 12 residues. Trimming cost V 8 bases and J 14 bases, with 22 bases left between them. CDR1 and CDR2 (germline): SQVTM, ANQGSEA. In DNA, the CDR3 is TGCAGCACCCGGGACCACAGCCTGTTGGAGTTCTTC. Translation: CSTRDHSLLEFF.

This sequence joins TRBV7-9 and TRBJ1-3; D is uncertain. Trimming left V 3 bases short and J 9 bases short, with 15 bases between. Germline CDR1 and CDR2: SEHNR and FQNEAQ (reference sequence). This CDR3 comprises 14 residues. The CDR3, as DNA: TGTGCCAGCAGCTTTTTCTTGGAGCCAGTCACCATATATTTT. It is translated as CASSFFLEPVTIYF.